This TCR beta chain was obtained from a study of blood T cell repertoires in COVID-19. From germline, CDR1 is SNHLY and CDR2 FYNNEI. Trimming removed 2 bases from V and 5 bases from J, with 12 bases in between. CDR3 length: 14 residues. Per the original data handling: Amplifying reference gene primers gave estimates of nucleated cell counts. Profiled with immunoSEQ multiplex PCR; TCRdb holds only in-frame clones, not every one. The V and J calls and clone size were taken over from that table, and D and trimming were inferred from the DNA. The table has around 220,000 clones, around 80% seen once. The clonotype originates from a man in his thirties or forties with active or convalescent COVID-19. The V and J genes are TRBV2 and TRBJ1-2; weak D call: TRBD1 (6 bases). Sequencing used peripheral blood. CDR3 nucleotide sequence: TGTGCCAGCAGTGAATACGACAGGCCGTATGGCTACACCTTC. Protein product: CASSEYDRPYGYTF.